This T cell receptor beta chain was retrieved from a study of CD8 T cells in Susac syndrome. Study observations and caveats: An acknowledgment was made by the study that its TCR sequencing and HLA analysis involved relatively few individuals.

Turning to this clonotype: What it recognizes is unknown.

RNA amounts of about 0.45 to 1 ug underwent reverse transcription with random hexamers. Using its own MiXCR run on the immunoSEQ multiplex PCR reads, TCRdb lists one record per CDR3 protein. The repertoire consists of around 120,000 distinct CDR3 sequences, with roughly 94% occurring once and the leading ten covering approximately 0.12%. From germline, CDR1 is SGHRS and CDR2 YFSETQ. Trimming took 5 bases from V and 6 from J, leaving 14 bases between them. There are 14 residues in the CDR3. The multiple sclerosis control group consisted of treatment-naive patients whose relapsing-remitting disease, which was either stable or active, fulfilled revised McDonald criteria.

This TCR was sampled from a human donor with multiple sclerosis. V is TRBV5-1 and J is TRBJ1-4; no reliable D call. Sequenced input: CD4+ T cells from PBMCs. CDR3 in amino acids: CASSEGRGDEKLFF. The CDR3 nucleotides read TGCGCCAGCAGTGAAGGGCGTGGGGATGAAAAACTGTTTTTT.